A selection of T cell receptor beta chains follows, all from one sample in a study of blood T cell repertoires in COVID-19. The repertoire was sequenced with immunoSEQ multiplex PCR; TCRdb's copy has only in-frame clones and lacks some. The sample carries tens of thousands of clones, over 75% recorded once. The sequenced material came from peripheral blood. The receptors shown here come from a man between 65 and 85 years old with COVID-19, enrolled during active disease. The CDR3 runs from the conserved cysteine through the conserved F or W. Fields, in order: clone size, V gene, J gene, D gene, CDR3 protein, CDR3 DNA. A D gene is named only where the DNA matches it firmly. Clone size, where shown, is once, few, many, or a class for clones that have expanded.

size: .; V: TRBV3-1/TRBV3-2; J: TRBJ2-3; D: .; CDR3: CASSPLRESGQYF; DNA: TGTGCCAGCAGCCCGCTCCGAGAATCTGGGCAGTATTTT
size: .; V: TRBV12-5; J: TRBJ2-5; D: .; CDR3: CASGLGVGGIETQYF; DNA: TGTGCTAGTGGTTTGGGTGTAGGAGGGATAGAGACCCAGTACTTC
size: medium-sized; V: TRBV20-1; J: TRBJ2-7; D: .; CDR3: CSASAPEKLYEQYF; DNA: TGCAGTGCTAGTGCTCCCGAGAAACTCTACGAGCAGTACTTC
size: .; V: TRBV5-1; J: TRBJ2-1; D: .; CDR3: CASSFSGLDNEQFF; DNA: TGCGCCAGCAGCTTTAGCGGACTCGACAATGAGCAGTTCTTC
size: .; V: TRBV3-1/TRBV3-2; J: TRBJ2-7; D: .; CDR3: CASSQGGLYEQYF; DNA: TGTGCCAGCAGCCAGGGGGGGCTCTACGAGCAGTACTTC
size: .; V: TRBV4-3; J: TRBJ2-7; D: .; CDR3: CASSQDRTGFISQYF; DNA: TGCGCCAGCAGCCAAGATCGAACAGGTTTTATATCTCAGTACTTC
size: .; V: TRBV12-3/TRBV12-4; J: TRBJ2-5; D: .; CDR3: CASSPTAPGTQYF; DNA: TGTGCCAGCAGTCCGACCGCCCCAGGGACCCAGTACTTC
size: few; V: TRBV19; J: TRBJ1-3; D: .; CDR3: CASRMGGSVSGNTIYF; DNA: TGTGCCAGTAGAATGGGAGGATCCGTCTCTGGAAACACCATATATTTT
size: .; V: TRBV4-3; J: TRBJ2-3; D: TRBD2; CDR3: CASSQWREITDTQYF; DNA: TGCGCCAGCAGCCAGTGGCGGGAGATTACAGATACGCAGTATTTT
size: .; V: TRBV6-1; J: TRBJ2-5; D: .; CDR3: CASSEVSLETQYF; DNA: TGTGCCAGCAGTGAAGTTAGTTTGGAGACCCAGTACTTC
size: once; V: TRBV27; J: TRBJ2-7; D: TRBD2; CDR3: CASSLRLAGAREQYF; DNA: TGTGCCAGCAGTTTACGACTAGCGGGAGCTCGGGAGCAGTACTTC
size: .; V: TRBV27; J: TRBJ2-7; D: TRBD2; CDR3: CASSQREGSYEQYF; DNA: TGTGCCAGCAGTCAACGGGAGGGGTCCTACGAGCAGTACTTC
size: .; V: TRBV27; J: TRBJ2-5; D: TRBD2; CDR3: CASSLLRAGGLETQYF; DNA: TGTGCCAGCAGTTTACTCCGAGCGGGAGGGCTAGAGACCCAGTACTTC
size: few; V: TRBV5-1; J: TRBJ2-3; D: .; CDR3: CASSLQGYHTDTQYF; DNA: TGCGCCAGCAGCTTACAGGGATATCACACAGATACGCAGTATTTT
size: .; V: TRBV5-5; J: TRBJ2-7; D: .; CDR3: CASSFYRSYEQYF; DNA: TGTGCCAGCAGCTTCTACCGAAGCTACGAGCAGTACTTC
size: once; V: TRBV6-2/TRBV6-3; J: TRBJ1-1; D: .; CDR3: CASSFGENTEAFF; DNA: TGTGCCAGCAGCTTCGGGGAGAACACTGAAGCTTTCTTT
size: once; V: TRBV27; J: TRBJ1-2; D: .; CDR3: CASRRGRGYGYTF; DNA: TGTGCCAGCAGGAGGGGAAGGGGGTATGGCTACACCTTC
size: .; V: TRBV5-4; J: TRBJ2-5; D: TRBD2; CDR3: CASSSPMGSGSGETQYF; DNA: TGTGCCAGCAGTTCCCCGATGGGAAGCGGGAGTGGGGAGACCCAGTACTTC
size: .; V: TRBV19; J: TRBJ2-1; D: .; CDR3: CASSIPGRRNEQFF; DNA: TGTGCCAGTAGTATTCCGGGGAGGAGGAATGAGCAGTTCTTC